The entry that follows covers one T cell receptor beta chain sequence. Its antigen is unknown. The record originates from a study of T cell responses to AZD1222 COVID-19 vaccine. Sequencing used immunoSEQ multiplex PCR; TCRdb keeps in-frame clones, though not all of them. The sample has about 150,000 clones; 89% are singletons. The CDR3 has 14 amino acids. The germline V gene encodes CDR1 SGHTA and CDR2 FQGNSA. With 0 bases removed from V and 5 bases from J, the gap between germline ends came to 8 bases. Findings and caveats of the study: Repertoires were obtained only post-peak T cell response. Unmutated variant regions are reportedly the target of nearly half of TCRs that are spike-specific. Baseline seropositives among AZD1222 recipients totaled only six. Females outnumbered males among donors, who were mostly white British; clonal diversity was possibly underestimated.

The input for sequencing was peripheral blood, taken 28 days after the second AZD1222 dose. The TCR comes from an adult who received the AZD1222 COVID-19 vaccine. The chain uses TRBV7-2 and TRBJ2-1; D remains ambiguous. The CDR3 nucleotides are TGTGCCAGCAGCTTAGCGCTACAGAACAATGAGCAGTTCTTC. Encoded protein: CASSLALQNNEQFF. Full variable domain (rest looked up from reference TRBV7-2 and TRBJ2-1): GAGVSQSPSNKVTEKGKDVELRCDPISGHTALYWYRQSLGQGLEFLIYFQGNSAPDKSGLPSDRFSAERTGGSVSTLTIQRTQQEDSAVYLCASSLALQNNEQFFGPGTRLTVL.